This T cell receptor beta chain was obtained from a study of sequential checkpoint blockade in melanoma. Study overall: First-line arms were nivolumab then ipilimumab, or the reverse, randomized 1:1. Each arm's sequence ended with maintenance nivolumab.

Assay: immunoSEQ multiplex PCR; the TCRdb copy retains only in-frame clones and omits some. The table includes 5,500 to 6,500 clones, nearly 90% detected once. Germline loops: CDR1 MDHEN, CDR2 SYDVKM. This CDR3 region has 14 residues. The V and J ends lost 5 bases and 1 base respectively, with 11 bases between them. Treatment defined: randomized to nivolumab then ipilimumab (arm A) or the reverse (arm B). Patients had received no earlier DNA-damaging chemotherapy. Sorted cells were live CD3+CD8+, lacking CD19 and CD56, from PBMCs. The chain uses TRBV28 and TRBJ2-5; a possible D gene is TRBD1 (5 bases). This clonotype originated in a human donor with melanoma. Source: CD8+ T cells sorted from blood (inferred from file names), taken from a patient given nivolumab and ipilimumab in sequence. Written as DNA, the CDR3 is TGTGCCAGCAGTACCCGACAGTCCCAAGAGACCCAGTACTTC. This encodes CASSTRQSQETQYF.